This is a list of T cell receptor beta chains from one sample in a study of shared clonotypes between healthy human individuals. This table comes from immunoSEQ multiplex PCR, and its TCRdb copy is limited to in-frame clones, with some not included. The sample lists fewer than 550,000 clones; over 75% were seen once. Sequencing was performed on PBMCs. The origin of the receptors is a woman in her 40s in good health. Some clones in this sample may be carry-over from other donors' samples. Both conserved end residues are part of each CDR3. A D gene is named only where the DNA matches it firmly. Size is stated for part of the rows, as once, few or many counts, or as a class when the clone is expanded.

TRBV12-5,.,TRBJ2-7,.,CASGLEAVAEQYF,TGTGCTAGTGGTTTGGAGGCAGTAGCTGAGCAGTACTTC
TRBV28,.,TRBJ1-1,TRBD1,CASSFNDRVGAEAFF,TGTGCCAGCAGTTTCAACGACAGGGTAGGCGCTGAAGCTTTCTTT
TRBV2,.,TRBJ2-3,.,CASLFAVSTDTQYF,TGTGCCAGCCTTTTTGCGGTGAGCACAGATACGCAGTATTTT
TRBV28,.,TRBJ1-2,TRBD1,CASSLGQGAINYGYTF,TGTGCCAGCAGTTTAGGACAGGGGGCGATTAACTATGGCTACACCTTC
TRBV6-1,.,TRBJ2-3,.,CASSLSPTDTQYF,TGTGCCAGCAGTCTTTCCCCCACAGATACGCAGTATTTT
TRBV28,.,TRBJ2-5,.,CASSPHPGRQETQYF,TGTGCCAGCAGTCCGCACCCGGGACGGCAAGAGACCCAGTACTTC
TRBV19,.,TRBJ2-2,TRBD1,CATLRGPANTGELFF,TGTGCCACCCTAAGGGGGCCCGCGAACACCGGGGAGCTGTTTTTT
TRBV7-3,.,TRBJ1-2,.,CASSSGYGYTF,TGTGCCAGCAGCTCGGGTTATGGCTACACCTTC
TRBV10-3,.,TRBJ2-3,TRBD2,CAITRSSGSTDTQYF,TGTGCCATCACACGGTCTAGCGGGAGTACAGATACGCAGTATTTT
TRBV11-2,.,TRBJ2-1,.,CASSPKGGWTYNEQFF,TGTGCCAGCAGCCCCAAGGGGGGTTGGACCTACAATGAGCAGTTCTTC
TRBV5-4,.,TRBJ2-7,.,CASSFEPIYEQYF,TGTGCCAGCAGTTTCGAACCGATCTACGAGCAGTACTTC
TRBV19,once,TRBJ1-1,.,CASSPTYLNTEAFF,TGTGCCAGTAGCCCGACATACCTGAACACTGAAGCTTTCTTT
TRBV10-2,.,TRBJ2-6,TRBD2,CASSDGAGGLGSGANVLTF,TGCGCCAGCAGTGATGGCGCGGGAGGGCTCGGCTCTGGGGCCAACGTCCTGACTTTC
TRBV5-8,.,TRBJ1-5,TRBD1,CASSLYETGANQPQHF,TGTGCCAGCAGCCTTTATGAGACAGGGGCAAATCAGCCCCAGCATTTT
TRBV6-6,.,TRBJ1-4,TRBD1,CASSPDRAEKLFF,TGTGCCAGCAGCCCGGACAGGGCGGAAAAACTGTTTTTT
TRBV7-6,.,TRBJ2-7,TRBD1,CASSSGQAPRYF,TGTGCCAGCAGCTCGGGACAGGCCCCACGGTACTTC
TRBV4-1,.,TRBJ1-3,.,CASSQESLGARSGNTIYF,TGCGCCAGCAGCCAAGAGAGTCTGGGGGCTCGGTCTGGAAACACCATATATTTT
TRBV7-8,.,TRBJ2-2,.,CASSPRTTTAGELFF,TGTGCCAGCAGCCCACGAACTACGACCGCCGGGGAGCTGTTTTTT
TRBV28,.,TRBJ2-2,TRBD1,CACSGTGPTSGNTGELFF,TGTGCCTGCTCCGGGACAGGACCTACAAGCGGGAACACCGGGGAGCTGTTTTTT
TRBV7-2,once,TRBJ2-1,TRBD2,CASSPGLAGANEQFF,TGTGCCAGCAGCCCGGGACTAGCGGGAGCCAATGAGCAGTTCTTC
TRBV4-2,.,TRBJ1-5,.,CASSHLDSNQPQHF,TGTGCCAGCAGCCATCTGGACAGCAATCAGCCCCAGCATTTT
TRBV4-1,.,TRBJ2-4,TRBD2,CASSQTSGRGGIQYF,TGCGCCAGCAGCCAGACTAGCGGTAGGGGAGGCATTCAGTACTTC
TRBV27,.,TRBJ1-2,.,CASSLNGQFTHGYTF,TGTGCCAGCAGTTTAAACGGGCAATTTACCCATGGCTACACCTTC